This T cell receptor beta chain was sequenced for a study of T cell responses to AZD1222 COVID-19 vaccine. Study-wide points: It should be noted that donors were predominantly white British and more often female, and clonal diversity was possibly underestimated. Among AZD1222 vaccinees, only 5 to 7 were seropositive at baseline.

Notes on this clone: The target antigen is unknown.

CDR1 is ENHRY, CDR2 SYGVKD, per germline. CDR3 length: 17 amino acids. The V and J ends lost 3 bases and 0 bases, in that order; junction bases with no gene match: 10. Sequencing used immunoSEQ multiplex PCR; TCRdb keeps in-frame clones, though not all of them. The data hold fewer than 100,000 clones, with around 88% observed a single time. The V and J genes are TRBV10-3 and TRBJ2-7, with 8 bases fitting TRBD2. The specimen comprised peripheral blood, sampled 28 days after the second AZD1222 dose. The clonotype was recovered from an adult who received the AZD1222 COVID-19 vaccine. CDR3 amino acids: CAISDHGSSGVSYEQYF. CDR3 nucleotide sequence: TGTGCCATCAGTGACCATGGGAGTAGCGGGGTCTCCTACGAGCAGTACTTC.